Sequencing of this T cell receptor (beta chain) was carried out in a study of shared clonotypes between healthy human individuals. V lost 0 bases and J lost 4, with 7 bases in between. The length of the CDR3 is 13 residues. CDR1 and CDR2 (germline): SGHRS, YFSETQ. Worth noting for this clone: This sample includes further DNA sequences coding for the same CDR3.

The method was immunoSEQ multiplex PCR; TCRdb's version includes in-frame clones alone and lacks a portion of them. The data show roughly 2 million clones, with 90% to 97% seen just once and roughly 0.13% held by the top ten. The chain combines TRBV5-1 with TRBJ2-5; tentative D call: TRBD2 (5 bases). Material: naive CD4+ T cells sorted from blood. Subset in this sample: CD45RA+ positively selected. The sequence was collected from a man between 18 and 35 years old in good health. The CDR3 spells CASSLGGGETQYF. The DNA for the CDR3 is TGCGCCAGCAGCTTGGGTGGAGGAGAGACCCAGTACTTC.